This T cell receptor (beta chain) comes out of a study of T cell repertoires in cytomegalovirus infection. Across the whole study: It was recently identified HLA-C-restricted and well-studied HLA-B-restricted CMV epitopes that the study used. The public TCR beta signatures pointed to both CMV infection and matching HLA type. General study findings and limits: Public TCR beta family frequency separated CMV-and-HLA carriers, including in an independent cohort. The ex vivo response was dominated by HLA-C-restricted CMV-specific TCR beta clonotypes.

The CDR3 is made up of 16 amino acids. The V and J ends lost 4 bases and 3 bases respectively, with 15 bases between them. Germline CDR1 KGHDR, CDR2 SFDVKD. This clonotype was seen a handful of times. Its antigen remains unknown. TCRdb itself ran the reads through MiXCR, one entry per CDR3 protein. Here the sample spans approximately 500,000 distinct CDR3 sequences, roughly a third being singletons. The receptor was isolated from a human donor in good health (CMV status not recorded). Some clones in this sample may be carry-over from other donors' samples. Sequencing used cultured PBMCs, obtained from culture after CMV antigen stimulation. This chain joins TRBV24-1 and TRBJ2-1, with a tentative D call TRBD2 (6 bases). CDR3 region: CATSDPVREDYNEQFF. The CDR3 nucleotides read TGTGCCACCAGTGACCCCGTTAGGGAGGACTACAATGAGCAGTTCTTC.